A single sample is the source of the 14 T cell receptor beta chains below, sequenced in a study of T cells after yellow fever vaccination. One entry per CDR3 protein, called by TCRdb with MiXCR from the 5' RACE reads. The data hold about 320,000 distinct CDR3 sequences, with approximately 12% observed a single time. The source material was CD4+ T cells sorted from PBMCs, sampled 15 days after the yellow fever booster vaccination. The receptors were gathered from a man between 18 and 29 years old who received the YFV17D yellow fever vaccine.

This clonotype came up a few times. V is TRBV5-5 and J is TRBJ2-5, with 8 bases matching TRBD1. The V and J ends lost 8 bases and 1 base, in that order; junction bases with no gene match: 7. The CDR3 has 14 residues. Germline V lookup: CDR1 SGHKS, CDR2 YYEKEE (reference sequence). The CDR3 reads CARDAGGVQETQYF. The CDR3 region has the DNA TGTGCCAGAGATGCAGGGGGCGTCCAAGAGACCCAGTACTTC.

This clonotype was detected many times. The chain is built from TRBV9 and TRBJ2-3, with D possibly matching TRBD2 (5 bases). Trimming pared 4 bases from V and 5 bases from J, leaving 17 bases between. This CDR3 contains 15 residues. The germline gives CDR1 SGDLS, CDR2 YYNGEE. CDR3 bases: TGTGCCAGCAGCCCCCTGGCCGGACTTGGAGATACGCAGTATTTT. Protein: CASSPLAGLGDTQYF.

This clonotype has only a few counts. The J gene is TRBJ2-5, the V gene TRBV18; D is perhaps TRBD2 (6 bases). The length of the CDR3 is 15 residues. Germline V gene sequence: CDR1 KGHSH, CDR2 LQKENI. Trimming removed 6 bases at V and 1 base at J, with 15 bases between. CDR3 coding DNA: TGTGCCAGCTCCCCAAGACCCGGGAGCCAAGAGACCCAGTACTTC. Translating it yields CASSPRPGSQETQYF. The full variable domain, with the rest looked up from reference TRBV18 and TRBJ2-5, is NAGVMQNPRHLVRRRGQEARLRCSPMKGHSHVYWYRQLPEEGLKFMVYLQKENIIDESGMPKERFSAEFPKEGPSILRIQQVVRGDSAAYFCASSPRPGSQETQYFGPGTRLLVL.

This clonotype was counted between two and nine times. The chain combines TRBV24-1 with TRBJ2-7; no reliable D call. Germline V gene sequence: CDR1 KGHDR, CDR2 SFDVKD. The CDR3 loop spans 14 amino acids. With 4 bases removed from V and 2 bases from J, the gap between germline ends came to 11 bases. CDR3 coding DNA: TGTGCCACCAGTGAAAGGGCGCATACCTACGAGCAGTACGTC. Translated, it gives CATSERAHTYEQYV.

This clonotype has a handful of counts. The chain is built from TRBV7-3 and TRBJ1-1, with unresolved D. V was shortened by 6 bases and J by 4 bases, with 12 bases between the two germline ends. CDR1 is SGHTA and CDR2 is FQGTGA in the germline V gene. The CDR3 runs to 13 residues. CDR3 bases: TGTGCCAGCAGTTTTAGCGACGCCACTGAAGCTTTCTTT. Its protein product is CASSFSDATEAFF.

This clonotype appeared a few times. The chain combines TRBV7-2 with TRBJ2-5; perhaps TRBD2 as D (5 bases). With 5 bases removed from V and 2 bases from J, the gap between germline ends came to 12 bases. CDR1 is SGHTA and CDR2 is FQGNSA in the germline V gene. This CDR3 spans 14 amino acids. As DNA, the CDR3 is TGTGCCAGCAGCCCCGACTACCTACAAGAGACCCAGTACTTC. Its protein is CASSPDYLQETQYF.

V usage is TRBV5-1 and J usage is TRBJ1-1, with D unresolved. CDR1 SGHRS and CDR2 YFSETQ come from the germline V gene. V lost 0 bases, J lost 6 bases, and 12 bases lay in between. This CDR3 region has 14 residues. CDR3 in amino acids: CASSLAERWAEAFF. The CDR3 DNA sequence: TGCGCCAGCAGCTTGGCCGAGCGTTGGGCTGAAGCTTTCTTT.

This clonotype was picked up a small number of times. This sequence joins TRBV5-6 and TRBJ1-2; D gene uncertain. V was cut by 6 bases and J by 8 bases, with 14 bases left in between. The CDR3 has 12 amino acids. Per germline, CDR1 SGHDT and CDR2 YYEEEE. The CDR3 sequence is CASTVDIRGYTF. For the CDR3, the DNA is TGTGCCAGCACCGTCGACATTCGGGGCTACACCTTC.

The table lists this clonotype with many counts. The CDR3 nucleotides are TGCAGCGTTGGAGACAGGGGGAAGTTCTTC. It codes for CSVGDRGKFF. V and J are TRBV29-1 and TRBJ2-1; 9 bases agree with TRBD1. This CDR3 is built from 10 residues. J lost 14 bases, V lost 4 bases, and 3 bases had no gene match. CDR1 is SQVTM and CDR2 is ANQGSEA in the germline V gene.

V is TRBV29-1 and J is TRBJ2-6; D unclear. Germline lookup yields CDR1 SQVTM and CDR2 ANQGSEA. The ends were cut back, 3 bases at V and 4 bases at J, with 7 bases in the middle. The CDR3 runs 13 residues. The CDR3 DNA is TGCAGCGTTGAGGGGTCGGGGGCCAACGTCCTGACTTTC. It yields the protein CSVEGSGANVLTF.

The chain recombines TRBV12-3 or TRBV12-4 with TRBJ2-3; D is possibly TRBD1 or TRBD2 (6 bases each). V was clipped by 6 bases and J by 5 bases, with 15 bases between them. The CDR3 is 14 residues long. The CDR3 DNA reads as TGTGCCAGCAGAGATACGGGGGCACAAGATACGCAGTATTTT. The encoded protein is CASRDTGAQDTQYF.

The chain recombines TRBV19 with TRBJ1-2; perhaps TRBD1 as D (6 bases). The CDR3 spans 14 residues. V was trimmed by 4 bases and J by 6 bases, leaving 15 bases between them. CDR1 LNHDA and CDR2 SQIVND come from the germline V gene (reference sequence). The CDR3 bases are TGTGCCAGTAGTACCACAGGGATTGGGAATGGCTACACCTTC. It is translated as CASSTTGIGNGYTF.

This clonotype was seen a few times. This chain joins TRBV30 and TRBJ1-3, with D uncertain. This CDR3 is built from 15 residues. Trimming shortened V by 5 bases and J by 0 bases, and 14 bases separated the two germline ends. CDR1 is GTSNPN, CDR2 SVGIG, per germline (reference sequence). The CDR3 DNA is TGTGCCTGGTCAGTTGGCGCGGCCTCTGGAAACACCATATATTTT. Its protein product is CAWSVGAASGNTIYF.

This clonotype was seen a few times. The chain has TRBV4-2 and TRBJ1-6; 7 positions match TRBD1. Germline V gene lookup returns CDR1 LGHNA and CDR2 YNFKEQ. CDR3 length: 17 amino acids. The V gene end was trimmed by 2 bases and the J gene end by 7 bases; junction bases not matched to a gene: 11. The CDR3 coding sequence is TGTGCCAGCAGCCAAATAGAAGGGGGACAGCAAAATTCACCCCTCCACTTT. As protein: CASSQIEGGQQNSPLHF.